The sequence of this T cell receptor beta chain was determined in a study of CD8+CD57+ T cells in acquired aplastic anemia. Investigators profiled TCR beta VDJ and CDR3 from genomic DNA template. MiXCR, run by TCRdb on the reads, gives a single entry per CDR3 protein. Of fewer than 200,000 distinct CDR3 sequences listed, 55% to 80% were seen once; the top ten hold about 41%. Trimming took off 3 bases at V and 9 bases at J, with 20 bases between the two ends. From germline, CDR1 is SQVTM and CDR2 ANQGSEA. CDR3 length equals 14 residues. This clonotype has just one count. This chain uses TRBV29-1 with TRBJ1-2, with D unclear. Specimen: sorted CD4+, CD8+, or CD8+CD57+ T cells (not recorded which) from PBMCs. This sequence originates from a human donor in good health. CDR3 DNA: TGCAGCGTTGAGGAAAGGGATCGGTCCCGGCGCTACACCTTC. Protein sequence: CSVEERDRSRRYTF.